This T cell receptor (beta chain) was documented in a study of T-cell memory formation after mild COVID-19. In this sample, this clonotype turned up a few times. Its target is unknown. TCRdb redid the calling of the 5' RACE reads with MiXCR, one entry per CDR3 protein. The table records 200,000 to 250,000 distinct CDR3 sequences, roughly 14% of them present only once. With 5 bases removed from V and 1 base from J, the gap between germline ends came to 16 bases. There are 16 residues in the CDR3. Germline CDR1 reads SGHTA; CDR2 reads FQGNSA. Study-wide results and limits: Clones which contracted sat mainly in CM and EM if CD4+, and in EMRA if CD8+.

This sequence originates from an adult woman who had mild COVID-19 (a few samples of this study predate the infection). Cell type and time point are not known. The material sequenced was PBMCs or a T cell subset sorted from them (not recorded which). This chain links TRBV7-2 with TRBJ2-3, with D perhaps assigned TRBD1 or TRBD2 (6 bases each). CDR3 DNA: TGTGCCAGCAGCCCCGCGGCGGGACACCGCACAGATACGCAGTATTTT. This codes for CASSPAAGHRTDTQYF.